This record concerns one T cell receptor beta chain sequence. The sample originates from a study of T cell changes during pregnancy in multiple sclerosis. Data came from immunoSEQ multiplex PCR; TCRdb stores just in-frame clones and leaves some out. Of 75,000 to 90,000 clones in the sample, around 93% are singletons; the top ten hold 3% to 4%. This CDR3 contains 14 residues. The germline gives CDR1 SGHAT, CDR2 FQNNGV. Trimming removed 2 bases from V and 4 bases from J, with 10 bases in between. The rearrangement joins TRBV11-2 to TRBJ2-3, with no clear D. Here the sequenced sample was PBMCs, taken in the first trimester of pregnancy. The sequence was obtained from a female donor in good health, serving as a control in a pregnancy study. Some clones in this sample may be carry-over from other donors' samples. The CDR3 DNA is TGTGCCAGCAGCTTAAACCTACGCGCAGATACGCAGTATTTT. As protein: CASSLNLRADTQYF.